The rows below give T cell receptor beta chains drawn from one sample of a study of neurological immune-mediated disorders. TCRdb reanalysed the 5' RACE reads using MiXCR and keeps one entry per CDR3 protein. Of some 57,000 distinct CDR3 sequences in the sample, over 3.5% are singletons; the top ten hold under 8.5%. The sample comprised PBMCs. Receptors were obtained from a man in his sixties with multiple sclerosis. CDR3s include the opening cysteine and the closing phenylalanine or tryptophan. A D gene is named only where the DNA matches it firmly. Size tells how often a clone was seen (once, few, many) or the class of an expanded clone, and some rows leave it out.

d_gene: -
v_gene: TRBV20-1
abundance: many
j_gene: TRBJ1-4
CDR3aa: CSAPRGEKLFF
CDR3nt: TGCAGTGCCCCACGGGGAGAAAAACTGTTTTTT

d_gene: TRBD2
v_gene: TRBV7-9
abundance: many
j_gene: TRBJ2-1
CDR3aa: CASSNSGRDEQFF
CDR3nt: TGTGCCAGCAGCAATAGCGGGAGAGATGAGCAGTTCTTC

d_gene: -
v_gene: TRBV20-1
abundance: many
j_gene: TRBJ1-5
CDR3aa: CSTEGGASNQPQHF
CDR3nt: TGCAGTACGGAAGGGGGGGCTTCCAATCAGCCCCAGCATTTT

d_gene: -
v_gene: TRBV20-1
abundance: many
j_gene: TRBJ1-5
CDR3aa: CSATEPYSNQPQHF
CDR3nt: TGCAGTGCTACAGAACCCTATAGCAATCAGCCCCAGCATTTT

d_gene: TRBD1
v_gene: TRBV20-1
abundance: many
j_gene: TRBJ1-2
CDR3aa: CSADGTASYGYTF
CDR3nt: TGCAGTGCCGACGGGACAGCCTCCTATGGCTACACCTTC

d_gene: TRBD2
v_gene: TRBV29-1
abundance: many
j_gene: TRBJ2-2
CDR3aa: CSVVLAGGSNTGELFF
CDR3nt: TGCAGCGTTGTTTTGGCGGGGGGTTCGAACACCGGGGAGCTGTTTTTT

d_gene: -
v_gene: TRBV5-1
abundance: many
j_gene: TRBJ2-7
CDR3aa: CASSLGAREQEYF
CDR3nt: TGCGCCAGCAGCTTGGGGGCCCGGGAACAAGAGTACTTC

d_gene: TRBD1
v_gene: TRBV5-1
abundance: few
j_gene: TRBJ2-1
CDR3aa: CASSLNGQGGLEQFF
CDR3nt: TGCGCCAGCAGCTTGAATGGACAGGGTGGTTTAGAGCAGTTCTTC

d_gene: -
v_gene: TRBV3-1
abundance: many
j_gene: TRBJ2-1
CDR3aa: CASSNAGEQFF
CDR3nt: TGTGCCAGCAGCAATGCGGGTGAGCAGTTCTTC

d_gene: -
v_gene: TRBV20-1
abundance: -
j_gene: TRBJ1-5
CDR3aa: CSAKEATGVSNQPQHF
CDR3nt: TGCAGTGCTAAGGAAGCAACTGGGGTTAGCAATCAGCCCCAGCATTTT

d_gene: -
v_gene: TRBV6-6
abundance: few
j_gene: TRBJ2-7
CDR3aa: CASSYSQGTYEQYF
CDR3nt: TGTGCCAGCAGTTATTCACAGGGTACCTACGAGCAGTACTTC

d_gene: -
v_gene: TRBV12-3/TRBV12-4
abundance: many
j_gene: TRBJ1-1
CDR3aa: CASSLNVGIDGPAFF
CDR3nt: TGTGCCAGCAGTTTGAACGTGGGTATAGATGGCCCAGCTTTCTTT

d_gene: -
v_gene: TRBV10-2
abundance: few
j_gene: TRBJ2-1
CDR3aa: CASSSLRLASGSSYNEQFF
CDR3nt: TGCGCCAGCAGTTCCCTCCGACTCGCCAGCGGAAGCTCCTACAATGAGCAGTTCTTC

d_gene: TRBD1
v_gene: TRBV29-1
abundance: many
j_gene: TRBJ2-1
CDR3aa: CSALGQGRLGEQFF
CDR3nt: TGCAGCGCTCTTGGACAGGGGCGTTTGGGTGAGCAGTTCTTC